A single sample is the source of the 30 T cell receptor beta chains below, sequenced in a study of tumor-infiltrating lymphocytes in primary liver carcinoma. It was unsorted whole blood that yielded blood RNA, and germline DNA was also extracted. From around 530 ng of total RNA, TCR beta-specific cDNA was reverse-transcribed using a constant-region primer. Library construction for TCR beta comprised three nested multiplex PCR rounds performed with slightly modified ARM-PCR. Researchers ran the first two PCR rounds for 10 cycles each with TRBV1-TRBV30 forward primers and a C-beta reverse primer. MiXCR, run by TCRdb on the multiplex PCR reads, gives a single entry per CDR3 protein. The sample holds fewer than 400,000 distinct CDR3 sequences; approximately 58% are singletons and the top ten take 15% to 20%. The sequenced sample was peripheral blood. The receptors were sampled from a woman younger than 45 with primary liver carcinoma and hepatitis B virus infection.

Only a few counts were recorded for this clonotype. The chain carries TRBV12-3 or TRBV12-4 and TRBJ1-2; TRBD1 aligns across 11 bases. V was pared by 7 bases and J by 7 bases, with 8 bases of the junction left unmatched. The CDR3 covers 14 residues. The CDR3 nucleotides read TGTGCCAGCAACCCCGAGGGACAGGGGGGTGGCTACACCTTC. Protein sequence: CASNPEGQGGGYTF.

On this clonotype itself: A read error may explain this, as a much larger clone is one base away. This chain joins TRBV6-1 and TRBJ2-1, with a weak D call TRBD2 (5 bases). V was cut by 10 bases and J by 5 bases, with 15 bases left in between. Germline CDR1 and CDR2: MNHNS and SASEGT. The CDR3 extends over 13 amino acids. CDR3 in amino acids: CATQTIPNNEQFF. CDR3 sequence (DNA): TGTGCCACCCAGACTATCCCTAACAATGAGCAGTTCTTC.

With regard to this clonotype: A much bigger clone sits one base away, suggesting this may be a read error. The rearrangement links TRBV29-1 to TRBJ2-1; D call uncertain. The CDR3 loop spans 11 amino acids. V lost 5 bases and J 8 bases, leaving 10 bases between the germline ends. The V gene's germline CDR1 is SQVTM and CDR2 ANQGSEA. CDR3 loop: CSVWIWHEQFF. As DNA, the CDR3 is TGCAGCGTTTGGATTTGGCATGAGCAGTTCTTC.

Of note for this clonotype: This may arise from a read error, as a much more abundant clone is one base away. The V and J genes are TRBV11-2 and TRBJ2-5, with D perhaps TRBD2 (6 bases). CDR3 length equals 16 residues. The V gene's germline CDR1 is SGHAT and CDR2 FQNNGV. The CDR3 loop is CASSQDPSTGEETKYF. In DNA form, the CDR3 reads TGTGCCAGCAGCCAAGACCCGTCCACGGGGGAAGAGACCAAGTACTTC.

Of note for this clonotype: A read error may explain this, as a much larger clone is one base away. The chain combines TRBV12-3 or TRBV12-4 with TRBJ2-1; D is perhaps TRBD2 (6 bases). Trimming left V 4 bases short and J 5 bases short, with 15 bases between. The CDR3 is made up of 15 amino acids. DNA for the CDR3: TGTGCCAGCAGTTCGTCACTAGCAGGCGACAATGAGCAGTTCTTC. Protein sequence: CASSSSLAGDNEQFF.

Ten or more counts support this clonotype. The chain is built from TRBV4-3 and TRBJ2-2; 8 nucleotides agree with TRBD2. Germline loops: CDR1 LGHNA, CDR2 YSLEER. V was clipped by 4 bases and J by 5 bases; unmatched bases: 6. The CDR3 spans 15 residues. CDR3 DNA: TGCGCCAGCAGCCGCCAGGCGGGAGGTACCGGGGAGCTGTTTTTT. As protein: CASSRQAGGTGELFF.

To note about this clonotype: A read error is possible here, since a much larger clone lies one base away. The chain carries TRBV5-6 and TRBJ2-3; unclear D gene. The CDR3 has 16 residues. Germline assignment: CDR1 SGHDT and CDR2 YYEEEE. CDR3 nucleotides: TGTGCCTGCAGCTACGCCCCTGGACGGACCACAGATACGCAGTATTTT. Translating gives CACSYAPGRTTDTQYF.

The rearrangement joins TRBV6-1 to TRBJ2-2, with 9 positions matching TRBD2. J was trimmed by 3 bases and V by 3 bases; bases with no gene match: 8. CDR3 length equals 17 residues. Germline-derived CDR1 and CDR2 are MNHNS and SASEGT. The CDR3 loop reads CASSEVAGGLHTGELFF. CDR3 nucleotides: TGTGCCAGCAGTGAGGTGGCGGGAGGGCTGCACACCGGGGAGCTGTTTTTT.

This clonotype was seen more than once but under ten times. An end of the junction differs from the germline gene, which may be a read error. This chain connects TRBV11-2 to TRBJ2-3, with D perhaps matching TRBD2 (5 bases). CDR1 SGHAT and CDR2 FQNNGV come from the germline V gene. CDR3 length: 12 residues. CDR3 bases: TGTGCCAGCAACCTCTGGGGAGATATGCAGTATTTT. This gives the protein CASNLWGDMQYF.

On this clonotype itself: Mismatch with germline at one junction end may stem from a read error. In nucleotides, the CDR3 is TGCGCCAGCAAGCTAGCGGGGGACCCCTACAATGGGCAGTTCTTC. It codes for CASKLAGDPYNGQFF. This sequence joins TRBV5-1 and TRBJ2-1, with 10 bases aligning to TRBD2. The CDR3 contains 15 residues. Per the germline V gene, CDR1 is SGHRS and CDR2 is YFSETQ.

This clonotype was seen repeatedly, ten times or more. The chain joins TRBV12-3 or TRBV12-4 to TRBJ1-2; D may be TRBD1 (5 bases). Trimming cost V 3 bases and J 4 bases, with 12 bases left between them. The CDR3 contains 14 residues. This chain's CDR3 is CASSFSGPAYGYTF. In DNA form, the CDR3 reads TGTGCCAGCAGTTTCTCGGGACCCGCCTATGGCTACACCTTC.

Of note for this clonotype: The CDR3 carries no conserved terminal phenylalanine or tryptophan, so it likely arises from a read error. The chain joins TRBV4-3 to TRBJ2-7; 8 nucleotides match TRBD1. In germline, CDR1 is LGHNA, CDR2 YSLEER. This CDR3 comprises 14 residues. Here the CDR3 reads CTSSQPGQEPEQYL. The CDR3 DNA follows: TGTACCAGCAGCCAACCGGGACAGGAACCCGAGCAGTACTTG.

There are many counts of this clonotype. The chain links TRBV30 to TRBJ1-1; D unresolved. Germline loops: CDR1 GTSNPN, CDR2 SVGIG (reference sequence). This CDR3 comprises 13 residues. Trimming left V 1 base short and J 6 bases short, with 12 bases between. The CDR3 protein is CAWSGWHLPEAFF. CDR3 DNA sequence: TGTGCCTGGAGTGGTTGGCACCTACCTGAAGCTTTCTTT. Based on the CDR3 plus reference TRBV30 and TRBJ1-1, the full variable domain is SQTIHQWPATLVQPVGSPLSLECTVEGTSNPNLYWYRQAAGRGLQLLFYSVGIGQISSEVPQNLSASRPQDRQFILSSKKLLLSDSGFYLCAWSGWHLPEAFFGQGTRLTVV.

Notes on this clonotype: It may be a read error: a sequence one base away is much more abundant. This chain links TRBV14 with TRBJ2-7, with a weak D call TRBD2 (6 bases). The CDR3 has 18 amino acids. The ends were cut back, 5 bases at V and 7 bases at J, with 30 bases in the middle. Germline-derived CDR1 and CDR2 are SGHDN and FVKESK. The CDR3 DNA follows: TGTGCCAGCAGCTCCGGGACTTTCCCTCAGTTCTTTACTCGGGAGCAGTACTTC. This codes for CASSSGTFPQFFTREQYF.

A word on this clonotype: It may be a read error: a sequence one base away is much more abundant. The gene calls are TRBV12-3 or TRBV12-4 and TRBJ1-5, with 8 bases that match TRBD1. The CDR3 loop spans 13 amino acids. The CDR3, as DNA: TGTGTCAGCAGCCCACAGGGGGGGCAGCCCCAGCATTTT. The encoded protein is CVSSPQGGQPQHF.

The genes are TRBV12-3 or TRBV12-4 and TRBJ2-2; 7 bases agree with TRBD2. J was trimmed by 6 bases and V by 10 bases; bases with no gene match: 17. The CDR3 contains 16 residues. CDR3 sequence reads: CATKCGGSKNAGELFF. CDR3 sequence (DNA): TGTGCCACCAAGTGCGGGGGTTCTAAAAATGCCGGGGAGCTGTTTTTT.

This chain joins TRBV28 and TRBJ2-5; the D is unclear. CDR1 is MDHEN, CDR2 SYDVKM, per germline. The CDR3 runs to 14 residues. V was shortened by 5 bases and J by 2 bases, with 12 bases between the two germline ends. Here the CDR3 reads CASSPTAGQETQYF. DNA of the CDR3: TGTGCCAGCAGTCCAACCGCAGGTCAAGAGACCCAGTACTTC.

Concerning this clonotype: A read error may explain this, as a much larger clone is one base away. This rearrangement joins TRBV4-1 to TRBJ1-2; D ambiguous. V was shortened by 4 bases and J by 7 bases, with 22 bases between the two germline ends. Germline CDR1 MGHRA, CDR2 YSYEKL. This CDR3 is built from 16 residues. The CDR3 coding sequence is TGCGCCAGCAGCCCATCGGAAAAGAGGGCGGTCTTTGGCTACACCTTC. It specifies CASSPSEKRAVFGYTF.

The chain couples TRBV4-1 to TRBJ2-5; possible D gene TRBD1, 5 bases. From germline, CDR1 is MGHRA and CDR2 YSYEKL. Trimming cost V 3 bases and J 2 bases, with 13 bases left between them. The CDR3 contains 15 residues. The DNA of the CDR3 is TGCGCCAGCAGCCATCCCGCAAAGGGGCAAGAGACCCAGTACTTC. It is translated as CASSHPAKGQETQYF.

With respect to this clonotype: This is likely a read error, given that the CDR3 carries no conserved phenylalanine or tryptophan at its end. The V call is TRBV7-8, the J call TRBJ2-3, with D unclear. The germline V gene has CDR1 SGHVS and CDR2 FQNEAQ. The CDR3 runs to 15 residues. With 5 bases removed from V and 4 bases from J, the gap between germline ends came to 16 bases. The CDR3 spells CASSQFLAPADTQYL. In DNA form, the CDR3 reads TGTGCCAGCAGCCAGTTCTTAGCTCCGGCAGATACGCAGTATTTG.

Turning to this clonotype: The germline gene is not matched at one end of the junction; a read error may be the cause. The V gene is TRBV12-3 or TRBV12-4, the J gene TRBJ2-1; 8 bases align to TRBD1. The CDR3 contains 15 residues. CDR3 sequence (DNA): TGTGCCAGCAGTCCGACAGGGGTGGGGCACAATGAGCAGCTCTTC. This encodes CASSPTGVGHNEQLF.

Worth noting for this clonotype: Its ends do not fully match the called genes, so a read error is possible. The chain links TRBV10-3 to TRBJ2-3; weak D call: TRBD2 (6 bases). CDR3 length: 14 residues. Germline V gene data show CDR1 as ENHRY and CDR2 as SYGVKD. In DNA, the CDR3 is TGTGCCATCGGTGACTGGAGGGACGAGGATACGCAGTATTTT. Translating gives CAIGDWRDEDTQYF.

The rearrangement uses TRBV11-1 and TRBJ2-5; D not resolved. V was cut by 7 bases and J by 4 bases, with 19 bases left in between. Germline V CDR1 and CDR2: SGHAT, FQDESV (reference sequence). This CDR3 is built from 15 residues. The CDR3: CASKSASVIGETQYF. DNA for the CDR3: TGTGCCAGCAAATCCGCGAGTGTGATAGGAGAGACCCAGTACTTC.

As to this clonotype: One end of the junction varies from germline; a read error may be responsible. This chain joins TRBV12-3 or TRBV12-4 and TRBJ1-5, with D possibly matching TRBD1 (5 bases). The CDR3 runs 13 residues. The CDR3 nucleotides are TGTGCCGGCAGACTGGGGACCGAACAGCCCCAGCATTTT. It is translated as CAGRLGTEQPQHF.

Turning to this clonotype: A much bigger clone sits one base away, suggesting this may be a read error. The chain employs TRBV12-3 or TRBV12-4 and TRBJ2-7; TRBD1 or TRBD2 may be the D gene (6 bases each). The CDR3 is made up of 14 amino acids. The CDR3 loop is CASSPRGELYDQYF. The DNA for the CDR3 is TGTGCCAGCAGCCCAAGGGGGGAACTCTACGATCAGTACTTC.

There are many counts of this clonotype. V gene TRBV12-3 or TRBV12-4 combines with J gene TRBJ2-2, with unresolved D. CDR3 length: 12 residues. The V end was cut by 6 bases, the J end by 5 bases, with 7 bases between. DNA for the CDR3: TGTGCCAGCAGCTTGGGAACCGGGGAGCTGTTTTTT. This codes for CASSLGTGELFF.

CDR3 nucleotide sequence: TGTGCCAGCAGCCCCCACCGGACTAGCGGGGATACGCAGTATTTT. The encoded protein is CASSPHRTSGDTQYF. The V gene is TRBV7-8, the J gene TRBJ2-3, with 11 bases lining up with TRBD2. The V gene end was trimmed by 5 bases and the J gene end by 6 bases; junction bases not matched to a gene: 7. Germline CDR1 and CDR2: SGHVS and FQNEAQ. This CDR3 is 15 amino acids long.

Only one count was recorded for this clonotype. A read error may produce the germline difference seen at one junction end. The V and J genes are TRBV11-1 and TRBJ2-7, with D possibly matching TRBD1 (5 bases). In germline, CDR1 is SGHAT, CDR2 FQDESV (reference sequence). This CDR3 region has 12 residues. The CDR3, as DNA: TGTGCCAGCAACCCAGGGTTGAAAGAGCAATACTTC. Residues: CASNPGLKEQYF.

With regard to this clonotype: This may be a read error: a much more frequent sequence differs by one nucleotide. V is TRBV6-5 and J is TRBJ2-1, with D possibly being TRBD1 or TRBD2 (6 bases each). The CDR3 runs 17 residues. V gave up 5 bases and J gave up 1 base, with 18 bases separating them. Germline CDR1 MNHEY, CDR2 SVGAGI. Here the CDR3 DNA reads TGTGCCAGCAGTCCCTCCGAACAGGGAGGTTCCTACAATGAGCAGTTCTTC. This sequence encodes CASSPSEQGGSYNEQFF.

The chain recombines TRBV6-5 with TRBJ1-4; tentative D call: TRBD1 (6 bases). CDR1 is MNHEY and CDR2 is SVGAGI in the germline V gene. The CDR3 contains 15 residues. Deletions cut 1 base from V and 11 bases from J, with 17 bases between. Written as DNA, the CDR3 is TGTGCCAGCAGTTACTTGAGCGGGGGTGGACAGAAACTGTTTTTT. The encoded protein is CASSYLSGGGQKLFF.